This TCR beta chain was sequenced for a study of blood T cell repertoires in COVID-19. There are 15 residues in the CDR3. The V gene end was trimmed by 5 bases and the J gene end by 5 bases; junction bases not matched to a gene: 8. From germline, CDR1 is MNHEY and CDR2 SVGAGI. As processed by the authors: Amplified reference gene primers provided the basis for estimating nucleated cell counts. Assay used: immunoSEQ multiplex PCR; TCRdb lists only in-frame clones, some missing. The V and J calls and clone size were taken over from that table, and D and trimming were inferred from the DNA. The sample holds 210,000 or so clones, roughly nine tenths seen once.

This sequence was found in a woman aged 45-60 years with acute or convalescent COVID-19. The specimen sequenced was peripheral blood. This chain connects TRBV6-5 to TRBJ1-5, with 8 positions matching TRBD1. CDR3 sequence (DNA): TGTGCCAGCAGTCGGGACAGGTGGTCGGATCAGCCCCAGCATTTT. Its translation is CASSRDRWSDQPQHF.